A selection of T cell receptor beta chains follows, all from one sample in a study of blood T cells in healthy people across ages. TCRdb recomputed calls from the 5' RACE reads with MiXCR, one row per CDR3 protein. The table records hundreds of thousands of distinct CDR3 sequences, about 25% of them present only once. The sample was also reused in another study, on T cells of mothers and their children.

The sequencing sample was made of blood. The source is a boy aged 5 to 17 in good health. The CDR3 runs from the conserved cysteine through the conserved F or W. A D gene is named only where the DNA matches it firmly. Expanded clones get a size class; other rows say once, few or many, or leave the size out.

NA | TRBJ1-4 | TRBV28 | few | CASSSPAGAVNEKLFF
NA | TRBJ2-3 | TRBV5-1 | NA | CASSLDGSGSTDTQYF
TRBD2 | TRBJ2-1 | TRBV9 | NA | CASSDSSGRGNEQFF
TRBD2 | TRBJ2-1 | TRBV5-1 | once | CASSLGTSGRLRVDEQFF
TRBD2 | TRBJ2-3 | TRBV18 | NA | CASSSRLAGEGADTQYF
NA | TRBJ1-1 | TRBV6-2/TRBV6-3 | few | CASRPDTMNTEAFF
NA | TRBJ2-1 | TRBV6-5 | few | CATKPQDSYNEQFF
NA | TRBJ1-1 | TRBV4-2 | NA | CASSQGLVDTEAFF
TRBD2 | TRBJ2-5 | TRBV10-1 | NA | CAIWTSGEVTWEAQYF
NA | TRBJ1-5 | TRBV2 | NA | CASSEAVQVGQPQHF
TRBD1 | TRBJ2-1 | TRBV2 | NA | CASLRDRGQDEQFF
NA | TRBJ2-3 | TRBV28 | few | CASSLLVGASTDTQYF
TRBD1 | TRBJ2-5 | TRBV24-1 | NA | CATSDPSYPDRTPQETQYF
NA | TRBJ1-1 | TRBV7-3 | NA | CASSSLFDTEAFF
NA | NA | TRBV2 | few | CASVSVTRETQYF
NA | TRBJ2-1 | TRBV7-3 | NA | CASGIGGEQFF
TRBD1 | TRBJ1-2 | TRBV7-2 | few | CASSYRDRANYGYTF
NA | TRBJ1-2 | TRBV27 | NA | CASSLIGTPSDGYTF
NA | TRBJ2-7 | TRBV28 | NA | CASSFRVYEQYF
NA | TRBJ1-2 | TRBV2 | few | CASSEVGGYTF
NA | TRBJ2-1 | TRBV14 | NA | CASSQGGEVEQFF
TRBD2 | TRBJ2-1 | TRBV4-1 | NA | CASGNPSGRANEQFF
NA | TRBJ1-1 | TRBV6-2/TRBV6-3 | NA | CASTVGQEAFF
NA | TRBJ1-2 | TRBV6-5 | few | CASSYGNWAGYTF
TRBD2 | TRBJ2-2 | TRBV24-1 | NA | CATRSGGDPTGELSF
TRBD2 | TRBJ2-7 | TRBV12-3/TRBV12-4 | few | CASRGTSGSNLYEQYF
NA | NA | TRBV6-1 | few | CASSEGDTSYEQYF